The 12 T cell receptor beta chains listed next were all sequenced from one sample in a study of identical twins' blood T cells. TCRdb reprocessed the 5' RACE reads via MiXCR and lists one record per CDR3 protein. The data contain a few hundred thousand distinct CDR3 sequences, roughly 30% of them singletons. Specimen: PBMCs. All receptors derive from a woman between 18 and 55 years old in good health.

In this sample, this clonotype turned up many times. The chain couples TRBV7-3 to TRBJ2-5; D is perhaps TRBD1 (6 bases). Looked up from germline, CDR1 is SGHTA and CDR2 is FQGTGA. The CDR3 is 13 residues long. Trimming took 3 bases from V and 4 from J, leaving 9 bases between them. CDR3 coding DNA: TGTGCCAGCAGCTTTGCAGGGGCAGAGACCCAGTACTTC. This translates into CASSFAGAETQYF.

The chain employs TRBV20-1 and TRBJ1-5; D is perhaps TRBD1 (5 bases). The CDR3 runs 13 residues. The germline gives CDR1 DFQATT, CDR2 SNEGSKA (reference sequence). Trimming took 2 bases from V and 7 from J, leaving 12 bases between them. CDR3 residues: CSARIAGRQPQHF. DNA of the CDR3: TGCAGTGCTAGAATCGCAGGGAGACAGCCCCAGCATTTT.

This clonotype was seen a few times. The chain employs TRBV20-1 and TRBJ2-1, with 8 nucleotides matching TRBD2. Germline V gives CDR1 DFQATT, CDR2 SNEGSKA (reference sequence). CDR3 size: 14 residues. With V trimmed by 6 bases and J by 7 bases, 11 bases remained unmatched. The CDR3 DNA sequence: TGCAGTGCCAAGGGACTAGTGGGGTTTAATGAGCAGTTCTTC. This sequence encodes CSAKGLVGFNEQFF.

In DNA form, the CDR3 reads TGCAGTGCTAGAGATCGGAGTCGAGGGATTGACACTGAAGCTTTCTTT. This encodes CSARDRSRGIDTEAFF. The chain carries TRBV20-1 and TRBJ1-1, with D unresolved. V was cut by 0 bases and J by 3 bases, with 17 bases left in between. Looked up from germline, CDR1 is DFQATT and CDR2 is SNEGSKA (reference sequence). The CDR3 has 16 residues.

This clonotype occurred many times. The genes are TRBV29-1 and TRBJ1-2; 7 nucleotides line up with TRBD1. The trim removed 6 bases at V and 7 bases at J, leaving 5 bases unmatched. The CDR3 length is 11 residues. Germline V gene data show CDR1 as SQVTM and CDR2 as ANQGSEA. This chain's CDR3 is CSVAGGFGYTF. CDR3 DNA: TGCAGCGTAGCAGGGGGATTTGGCTACACCTTC.

Notes on this clonotype: A junction end diverges from the germline sequence, so it may reflect a read error. The V call is TRBV3-1, the J call TRBJ1-1; TRBD1 might be the D (5 bases). The CDR3 is made up of 14 amino acids. CDR1 and CDR2 (germline): LGHDT, YNNKEL (reference sequence). This CDR3 is CASSQGRVNTGAFF. Here the CDR3 DNA reads TGTGCCAGCAGCCAAGGCAGGGTGAACACTGGAGCTTTCTTT.

The CDR3 sequence is CAISDHQMPNNEQFF. Written as DNA, the CDR3 is TGTGCCATCAGTGATCACCAGATGCCCAACAATGAGCAGTTCTTC. The chain is built from TRBV10-3 and TRBJ2-1, with D unresolved. The CDR3 consists of 15 residues. In germline, CDR1 is ENHRY, CDR2 SYGVKD. The germline V and J ends were trimmed by 3 bases and 5 bases, with 14 bases remaining between them.

This clonotype was counted only a few times. The J gene is TRBJ1-1, the V gene TRBV15, with D perhaps TRBD1 (5 bases). This CDR3 has 15 residues. Germline V gives CDR1 LNHNV, CDR2 YYDKDF (reference sequence). V lost 0 bases to trimming and J lost 4 bases, with 12 bases between them. CDR3 region: CATSRDRGGATEAFF. CDR3 DNA sequence: TGTGCCACCAGCAGAGATCGGGGTGGGGCCACTGAAGCTTTCTTT.

This chain connects TRBV21-1 to TRBJ2-7. TRBV21-1 is designated a pseudogene. The CDR3 runs 17 residues. The CDR3 here is CASSKWWLTGSSYEQYF. CDR3 in DNA: TGTGCCAGCAGCAAATGGTGGCTAACGGGGAGCTCCTACGAGCAGTACTTC.

As to this clonotype: A single base separates this from a much larger clone, so it may be a read error. This chain joins TRBV20-1 and TRBJ1-2, with D possibly being TRBD1 (6 bases). Germline CDR1 is DFQATT and CDR2 is SNEGSKA (reference sequence). The CDR3 totals 12 residues. Here the CDR3 DNA reads TGCAGTGCGAGCCCAGGGGTCTCTGGCCACACCTTC. Its protein product is CSASPGVSGHTF.

This clonotype has more than one count but fewer than ten. At one end the junction does not follow the germline gene, possibly because of a read error. This chain uses TRBV5-5 with TRBJ1-1; TRBD1 aligns across 9 bases. The CDR3 is made up of 17 amino acids. Germline V gene lookup returns CDR1 SGHKS and CDR2 YYEKEE (reference sequence). CDR3 amino acids: CAGSLFSTGGLNTEAFF. The CDR3 bases are TGTGCCGGCAGCTTGTTTAGCACAGGGGGCTTGAACACTGAAGCTTTCTTT.

V and J are TRBV12-3 or TRBV12-4 and TRBJ2-1; 9 positions agree with TRBD2. V lost 8 bases to trimming and J lost 8 bases; unmatched junction nucleotides: 10. The CDR3 covers 14 residues. CDR3 in amino acids: CASSKIAGAHEQFF. For the CDR3, the DNA is TGTGCCAGCTCTAAAATAGCGGGAGCCCATGAGCAGTTCTTC.